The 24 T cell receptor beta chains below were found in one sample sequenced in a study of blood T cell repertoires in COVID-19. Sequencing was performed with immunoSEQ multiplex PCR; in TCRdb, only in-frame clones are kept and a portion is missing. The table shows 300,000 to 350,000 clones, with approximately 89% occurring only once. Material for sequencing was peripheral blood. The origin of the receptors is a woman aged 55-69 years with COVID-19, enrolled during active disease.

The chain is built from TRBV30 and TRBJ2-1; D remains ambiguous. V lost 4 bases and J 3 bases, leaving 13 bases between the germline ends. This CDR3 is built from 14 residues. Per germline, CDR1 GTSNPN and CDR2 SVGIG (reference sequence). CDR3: CAWKTESIYNEQFF. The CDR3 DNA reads TGTGCCTGGAAAACAGAGTCTATCTACAATGAGCAGTTCTTC.

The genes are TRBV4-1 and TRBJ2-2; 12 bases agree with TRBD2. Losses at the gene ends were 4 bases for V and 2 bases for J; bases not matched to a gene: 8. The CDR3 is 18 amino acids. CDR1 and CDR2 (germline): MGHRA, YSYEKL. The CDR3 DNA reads TGCGCCAGCAGCCGCCAACAACTAGCGGGGGGCAACACCGGGGAGCTGTTTTTT. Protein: CASSRQQLAGGNTGELFF.

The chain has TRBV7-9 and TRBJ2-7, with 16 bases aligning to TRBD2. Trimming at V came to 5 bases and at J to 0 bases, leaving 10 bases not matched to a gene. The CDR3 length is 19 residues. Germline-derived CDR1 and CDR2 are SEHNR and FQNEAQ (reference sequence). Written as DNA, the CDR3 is TGTGCCAGCAGCCCGAGTCCCGGGACTAGCGGGGGGGACTCCTACGAGCAGTACTTC. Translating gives CASSPSPGTSGGDSYEQYF.

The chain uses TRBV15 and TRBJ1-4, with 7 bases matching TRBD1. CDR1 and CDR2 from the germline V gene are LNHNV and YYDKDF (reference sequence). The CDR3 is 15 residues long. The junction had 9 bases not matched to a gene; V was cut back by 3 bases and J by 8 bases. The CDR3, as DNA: TGTGCCACCAGCAGGGCCGGGACAGAAGGAGAAAAACTGTTTTTT. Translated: CATSRAGTEGEKLFF.

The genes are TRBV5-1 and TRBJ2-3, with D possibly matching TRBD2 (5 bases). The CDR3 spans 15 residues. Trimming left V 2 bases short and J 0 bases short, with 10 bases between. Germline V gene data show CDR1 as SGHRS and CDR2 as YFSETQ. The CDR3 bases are TGCGCCAGCAGCTTCCCGGGAATGAGCACAGATACGCAGTATTTT. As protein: CASSFPGMSTDTQYF.

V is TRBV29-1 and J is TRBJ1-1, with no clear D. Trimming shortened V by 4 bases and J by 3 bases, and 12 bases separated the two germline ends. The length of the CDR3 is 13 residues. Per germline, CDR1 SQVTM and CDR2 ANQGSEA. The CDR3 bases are TGCAGCGTTGCTCAAGGCAGGTACACTGAAGCTTTCTTT. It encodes CSVAQGRYTEAFF.

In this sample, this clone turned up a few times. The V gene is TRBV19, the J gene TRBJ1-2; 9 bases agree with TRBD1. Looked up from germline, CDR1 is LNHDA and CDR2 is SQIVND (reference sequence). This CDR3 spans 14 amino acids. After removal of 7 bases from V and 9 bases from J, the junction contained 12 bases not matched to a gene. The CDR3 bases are TGTGCCAGTAACCGCGGGGGACAGGGTATAAGCTACACCTTC. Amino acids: CASNRGGQGISYTF.

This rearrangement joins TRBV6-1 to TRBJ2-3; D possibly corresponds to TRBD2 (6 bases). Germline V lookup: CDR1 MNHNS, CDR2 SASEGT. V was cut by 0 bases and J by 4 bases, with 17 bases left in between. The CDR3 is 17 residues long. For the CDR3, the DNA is TGTGCCAGCAGTGAAGCGCGTGGGAGCTGGGGGGCAGATACGCAGTATTTT. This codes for CASSEARGSWGADTQYF.

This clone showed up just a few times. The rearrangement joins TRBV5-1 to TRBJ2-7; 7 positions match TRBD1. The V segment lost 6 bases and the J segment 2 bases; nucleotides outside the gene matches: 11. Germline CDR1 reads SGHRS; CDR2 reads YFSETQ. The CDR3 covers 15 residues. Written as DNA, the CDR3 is TGCGCCAGCACCCGGTCACAGGGGCTAACCTACGAGCAGTACTTC. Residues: CASTRSQGLTYEQYF.

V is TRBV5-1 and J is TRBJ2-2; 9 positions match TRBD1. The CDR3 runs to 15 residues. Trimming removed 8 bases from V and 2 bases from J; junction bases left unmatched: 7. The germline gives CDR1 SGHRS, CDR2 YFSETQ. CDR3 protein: CASYKDRGNTGELFF. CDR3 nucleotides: TGCGCCAGTTATAAGGACAGGGGTAACACCGGGGAGCTGTTTTTT.

The CDR3 is CASSERGSLYSGNTIYF. The CDR3 nucleotides are TGTGCCAGCAGTGAACGCGGGAGCCTGTACTCTGGAAACACCATATATTTT. V usage is TRBV6-1 and J usage is TRBJ1-3; no clear D gene. The CDR3 covers 17 residues. Deletions cut 2 bases from V and 0 bases from J, with 14 bases between. The germline CDR1 and CDR2 sequences are MNHNS and SASEGT.

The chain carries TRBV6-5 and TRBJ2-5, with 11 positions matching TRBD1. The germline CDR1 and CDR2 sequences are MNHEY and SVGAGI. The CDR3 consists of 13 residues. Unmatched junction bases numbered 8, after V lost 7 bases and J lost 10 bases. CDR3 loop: CASTRGQGEGQYF. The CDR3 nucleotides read TGTGCCAGCACCAGGGGACAGGGGGAAGGCCAGTACTTC.

The CDR3 DNA is TGTGCCAGCTCACCAGGACAGGTTGAAAATCAGCCCCAGCATTTT. It translates to CASSPGQVENQPQHF. The J gene is TRBJ1-5, the V gene TRBV18; 7 bases line up with TRBD1. The germline gives CDR1 KGHSH, CDR2 LQKENI. CDR3 length equals 15 residues. V was clipped by 2 bases and J by 4 bases; unmatched bases: 5.

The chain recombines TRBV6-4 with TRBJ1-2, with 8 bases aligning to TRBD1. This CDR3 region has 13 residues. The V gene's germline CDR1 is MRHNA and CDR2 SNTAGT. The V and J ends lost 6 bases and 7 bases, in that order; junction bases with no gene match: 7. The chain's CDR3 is CASRQQGEGGYTF. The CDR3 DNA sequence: TGTGCCAGCAGGCAACAGGGGGAAGGTGGCTACACCTTC.

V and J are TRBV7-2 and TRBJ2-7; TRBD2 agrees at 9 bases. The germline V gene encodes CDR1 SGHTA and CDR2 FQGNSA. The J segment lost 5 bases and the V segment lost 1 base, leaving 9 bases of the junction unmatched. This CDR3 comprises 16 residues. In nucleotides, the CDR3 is TGTGCCAGCAGCTTAGTGGTGCTAGCGGGGTCAAACGAGCAGTACTTC. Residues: CASSLVVLAGSNEQYF.

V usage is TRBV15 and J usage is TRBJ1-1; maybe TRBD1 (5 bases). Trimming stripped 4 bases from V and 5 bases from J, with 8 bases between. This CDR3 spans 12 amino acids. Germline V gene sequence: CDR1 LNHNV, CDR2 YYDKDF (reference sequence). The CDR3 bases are TGTGCCACCAGCAAAAGGGGAACTGAAGCTTTCTTT. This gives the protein CATSKRGTEAFF.

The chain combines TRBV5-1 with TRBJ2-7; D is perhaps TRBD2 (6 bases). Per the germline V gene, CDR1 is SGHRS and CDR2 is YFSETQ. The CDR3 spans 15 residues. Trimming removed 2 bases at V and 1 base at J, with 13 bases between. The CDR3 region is CASSFGGTESYEQYF. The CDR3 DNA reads TGCGCCAGCAGCTTCGGCGGGACGGAATCCTACGAGCAGTACTTC.

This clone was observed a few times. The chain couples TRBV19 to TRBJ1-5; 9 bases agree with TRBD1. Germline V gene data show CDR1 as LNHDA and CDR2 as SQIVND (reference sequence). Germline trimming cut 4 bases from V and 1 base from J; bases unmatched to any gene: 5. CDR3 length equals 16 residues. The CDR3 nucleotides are TGTGCCAGTAGTAAGGGACAGGGCCAGAGCAATCAGCCCCAGCATTTT. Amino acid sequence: CASSKGQGQSNQPQHF.

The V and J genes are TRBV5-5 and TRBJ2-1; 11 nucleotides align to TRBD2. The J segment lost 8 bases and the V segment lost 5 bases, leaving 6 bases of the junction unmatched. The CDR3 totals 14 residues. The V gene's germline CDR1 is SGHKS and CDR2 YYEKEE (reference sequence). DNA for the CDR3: TGTGCCAGCAGGATTAGCGGGGGGGCCGATGAGCAGTTCTTC. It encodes CASRISGGADEQFF.

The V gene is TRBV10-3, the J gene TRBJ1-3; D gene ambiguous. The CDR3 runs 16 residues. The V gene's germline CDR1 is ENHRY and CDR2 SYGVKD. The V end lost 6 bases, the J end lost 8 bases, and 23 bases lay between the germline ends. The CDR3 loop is CAIRETPGYSRDTIYF. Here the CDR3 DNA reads TGTGCCATCAGGGAAACCCCGGGATACTCTCGGGACACCATATATTTT.

CDR3 coding DNA: TGCGCCAGCAGCCGCAGGATAGGAGAGACCCAGTACTTC. Its translation: CASSRRIGETQYF. J is TRBJ2-5 and V is TRBV5-1; no firm D call. V shed 4 bases and J shed 4 bases, with 11 bases lying between them. This CDR3 is built from 13 residues. Germline V gene data show CDR1 as SGHRS and CDR2 as YFSETQ.

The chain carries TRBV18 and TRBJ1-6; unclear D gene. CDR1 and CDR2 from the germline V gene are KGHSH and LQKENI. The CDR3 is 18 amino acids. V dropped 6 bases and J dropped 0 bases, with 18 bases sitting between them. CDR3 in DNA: TGTGCCAGCTCCCCCATGAGCTGGGCGAGCTCCTATAATTCACCCCTCCACTTT. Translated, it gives CASSPMSWASSYNSPLHF.

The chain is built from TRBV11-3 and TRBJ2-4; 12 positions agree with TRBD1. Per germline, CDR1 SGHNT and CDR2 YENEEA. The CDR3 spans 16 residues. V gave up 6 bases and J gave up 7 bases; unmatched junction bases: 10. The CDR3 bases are TGTGCCAGCAGTCGTGGGACAGGGGGCCTAGAGAACATTCAGTACTTC. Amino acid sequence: CASSRGTGGLENIQYF. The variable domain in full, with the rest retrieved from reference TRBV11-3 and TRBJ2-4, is EAGVVQSPRYKIIEKKQPVAFWCNPISGHNTLYWYLQNLGQGPELLIRYENEEAVDDSQLPKDRFSAERLKGVDSTLKIQPAELGDSAVYLCASSRGTGGLENIQYFGAGTRLSVL.

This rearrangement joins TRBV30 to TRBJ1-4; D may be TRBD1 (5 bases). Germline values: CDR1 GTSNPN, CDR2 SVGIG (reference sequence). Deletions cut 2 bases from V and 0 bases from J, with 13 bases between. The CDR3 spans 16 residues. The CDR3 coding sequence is TGTGCCTGGAGTACGTGGGGCGTTGCAACTAATGAAAAACTGTTTTTT. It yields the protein CAWSTWGVATNEKLFF.